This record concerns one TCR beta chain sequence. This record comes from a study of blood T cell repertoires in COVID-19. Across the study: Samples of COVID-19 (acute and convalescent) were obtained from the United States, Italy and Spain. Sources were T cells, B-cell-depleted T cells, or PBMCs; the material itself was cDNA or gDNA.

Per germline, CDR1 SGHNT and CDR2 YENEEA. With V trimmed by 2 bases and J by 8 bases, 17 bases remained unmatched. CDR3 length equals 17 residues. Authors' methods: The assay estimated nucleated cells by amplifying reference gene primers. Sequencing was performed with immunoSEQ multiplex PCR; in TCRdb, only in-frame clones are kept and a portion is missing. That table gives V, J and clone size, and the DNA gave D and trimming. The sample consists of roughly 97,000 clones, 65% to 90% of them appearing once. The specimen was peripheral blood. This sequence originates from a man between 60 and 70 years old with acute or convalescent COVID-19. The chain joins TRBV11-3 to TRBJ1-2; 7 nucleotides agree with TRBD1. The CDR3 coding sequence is TGTGCCAGCAGCTTAAATCTGGAGACAGGGAGTAGGAGAGGCTACACCTTC. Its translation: CASSLNLETGSRRGYTF.